The clone carrying this T cell receptor beta chain was detected only once. This sample was taken from a study of control samples from healthy donors and cancer patients. TCRdb's table, derived via immunoSEQ multiplex PCR, lists solely in-frame clones and lacks some. The sample contains fewer than 250,000 clones, about 90% of which appear only once. Trimming cost V 4 bases and J 9 bases; bases outside gene matches: 7. The CDR3 extends over 13 amino acids. Germline CDR1 and CDR2: MGHRA and YSYEKL. Sequenced: blood. The chain is built from TRBV4-1 and TRBJ1-2; the match to TRBD1 covers 8 bases. This clonotype was obtained from a man aged 25 to 40 in good health. The CDR3: CASSRLQGGSYTF. CDR3 DNA sequence: TGCGCCAGCAGCCGACTACAGGGGGGGAGCTACACCTTC.